By sample share, the clone carrying this T cell receptor beta chain is medium-sized. The protocol was immunoSEQ multiplex PCR, while the TCRdb copy is restricted to in-frame clones and leaves out a portion. This table has some 90,000 clones, over 70% appearing once. The data belong to a study of a mutant IDH1 vaccine in newly diagnosed glioma. Study summary: Earlier therapy was either radiotherapy, temozolomide, or both, and most got both.

Time point of the sample: baseline, week 1 (first vaccination visit). Sample treatment: pre-vaccination baseline after standard-of-care therapy. In germline, CDR1 is LGHNT, CDR2 FRNRAP. Between the trimmed V and J ends, which lost 4 bases and 1 base, there was a span of 11 bases. The CDR3 has 14 amino acids. The chain recombines TRBV12-5 with TRBJ2-7; a weak D match, TRBD1 (6 bases). This sample comprised PBMCs, obtained from a glioma patient treated with radiotherapy, temozolomide or both. The receptor was derived from a man between 40 and 49 years old with glioma. Some clones in this sample may be carry-over from other donors' samples. The CDR3 loop reads CASGSATGSYEQYF. The CDR3 DNA reads TGTGCTAGTGGTTCCGCGACAGGTTCCTACGAGCAGTACTTC.